These 15 T cell receptor beta chains came from one sample sequenced in a study of T-cell memory formation after mild COVID-19. In TCRdb, the 5' RACE reads were re-called with MiXCR into one record per CDR3 protein. The table records about 250,000 distinct CDR3 sequences, less than 20% of them present only once. Sequenced sample: PBMCs or a T cell subset sorted from them (not recorded which). Receptor source: a man between 18 and 29 years old who had mild COVID-19 (a few samples of this study predate the infection). Cell type and time point are not known.

This clonotype was detected ten times or more. The chain links TRBV12-3 or TRBV12-4 to TRBJ1-3; D uncertain. This CDR3 contains 15 residues. V was shortened by 6 bases and J by 0 bases, with 12 bases between the two germline ends. Here the CDR3 reads CASSYHSVSGNTIYF. CDR3 nucleotide sequence: TGTGCCAGCAGCTACCACAGTGTCTCTGGAAACACCATATATTTT.

V usage is TRBV20-1 and J usage is TRBJ2-5; 12 bases line up with TRBD2. Germline V CDR1 and CDR2: DFQATT, SNEGSKA (reference sequence). Unmatched junction bases numbered 3, after V lost 3 bases and J lost 4 bases. The CDR3 has 14 amino acids. CDR3 bases: TGCAGTGCTAGTCTAGCGGGGGGGCGAGAGACCCAGTACTTC. Residues: CSASLAGGRETQYF.

V is TRBV10-3 and J is TRBJ1-6; D might be TRBD1 (6 bases). The CDR3 is 15 amino acids. CDR1 and CDR2 (germline): ENHRY, SYGVKD. V was clipped by 0 bases and J by 7 bases, with 10 bases between them. The DNA for the CDR3 is TGTGCCATCAGTGAGTCACAGGGCGGAAATTCACCCCTCCACTTT. Translation: CAISESQGGNSPLHF.

This clonotype has only a few counts. V is TRBV2 and J is TRBJ2-1; 7 bases align to TRBD1. This CDR3 is built from 12 residues. V dropped 8 bases and J dropped 4; count of bases not matched to a gene: 2. Germline V gene sequence: CDR1 SNHLY, CDR2 FYNNEI. The chain's CDR3 is CASGGQYNEQFF. Here the CDR3 DNA reads TGTGCCAGCGGGGGACAGTACAATGAGCAGTTCTTC.

This chain connects TRBV18 to TRBJ2-5; no firm D call. CDR1 and CDR2 (germline): KGHSH, LQKENI. The V end was cut by 11 bases, the J end by 2 bases, with 21 bases between. The CDR3 is 15 residues long. The DNA of the CDR3 is TGTGCCGACTCGATCCTCGGGCAACCGCAAGAGACCCAGTACTTC. Translating it yields CADSILGQPQETQYF.

The sample holds a few counts of this clonotype. The chain couples TRBV12-3 or TRBV12-4 to TRBJ2-2; 7 bases are a match to TRBD2. The length of the CDR3 is 15 residues. V shed 4 bases, J shed 5 bases, and the junction held 7 bases outside the gene matches. The CDR3 is CASSSQIGGTGELFF. The CDR3 coding sequence is TGTGCCAGCAGTTCCCAGATCGGGGGGACCGGGGAGCTGTTTTTT.

The chain uses TRBV20-1 and TRBJ1-4; 8 nucleotides agree with TRBD1. The CDR3 loop spans 14 amino acids. V lost 5 bases and J lost 7; bases outside the gene matches: 9. CDR1 is DFQATT, CDR2 SNEGSKA, per germline (reference sequence). The CDR3 loop reads CSAPLTGGGEKLFF. The CDR3 nucleotides are TGCAGTGCTCCTCTCACAGGGGGGGGTGAAAAACTGTTTTTT.

In its sample, this clonotype was seen a few times. The V and J genes are TRBV7-2 and TRBJ1-1; D ambiguous. Trimming took off 5 bases at V and 1 base at J, with 17 bases between the two ends. Per germline, CDR1 SGHTA and CDR2 FQGNSA. The CDR3 covers 16 residues. DNA for the CDR3: TGTGCCAGCAGCCCCAGCCAGCTGGCAGCGAACACTGAAGCTTTCTTT. Translating gives CASSPSQLAANTEAFF.

The DNA of the CDR3 is TGTGCCAGCAGTTACCAATATGGGACAGGGTCTGAAGAGCAGTACTTC. Translated, it gives CASSYQYGTGSEEQYF. The chain combines TRBV6-5 with TRBJ2-7; 9 bases match TRBD1. The trim removed 2 bases at V and 7 bases at J, leaving 12 bases unmatched. The germline CDR1 and CDR2 sequences are MNHEY and SVGAGI. This CDR3 has 16 amino acids.

This clonotype has only a few counts. The V and J genes are TRBV20-1 and TRBJ1-5; TRBD1 aligns across 7 bases. Trimming at V came to 5 bases and at J to 7 bases, leaving 8 bases not matched to a gene. Germline V gives CDR1 DFQATT, CDR2 SNEGSKA (reference sequence). The CDR3 is 13 amino acids. The CDR3 sequence is CSAGGHRGQPQHF. CDR3 in DNA: TGCAGTGCTGGGGGACACAGGGGACAGCCCCAGCATTTT.

The chain combines TRBV18 with TRBJ2-6, with D unresolved. Germline V gene data show CDR1 as KGHSH and CDR2 as LQKENI. V lost 3 bases, J lost 0 bases, and 12 bases lay in between. The CDR3 covers 17 residues. The CDR3 nucleotides are TGTGCCAGCTCACCTCCAGCCGCTTTCTCTGGGGCCAACGTCCTGACTTTC. Translated: CASSPPAAFSGANVLTF.

Only one count was recorded for this clonotype. The chain joins TRBV6-6 to TRBJ1-2, with 7 bases identical to TRBD1. Germline V gene data show CDR1 as MNHNY and CDR2 as SVGAGI (reference sequence). The CDR3 has 14 residues. V dropped 5 bases and J dropped 4; count of bases not matched to a gene: 7. CDR3 sequence reads: CASSEDRDSYGYTF. In nucleotides, the CDR3 is TGTGCCAGCAGTGAGGACCGGGACAGCTATGGCTACACCTTC.

The chain links TRBV29-1 to TRBJ1-5; D remains unclear. The CDR3 consists of 14 residues. V lost 7 bases and J 6 bases, leaving 19 bases between the germline ends. From germline, CDR1 is SQVTM and CDR2 ANQGSEA. The CDR3, as DNA: TGCAGCGCCGGTCGAGGTGGGGTGGGTCAGCCCCAGCATTTT. Translating it yields CSAGRGGVGQPQHF. Filled out from reference TRBV29-1 and TRBJ1-5, the complete variable domain reads SAVISQKPSRDICQRGTSLTIQCQVDSQVTMMFWYRQQPGQSLTLIATANQGSEATYESGFVIDKFPISRPNLTFSTLTVSNMSPEDSSIYLCSAGRGGVGQPQHFGDGTRLSIL.

The chain is built from TRBV4-1 and TRBJ1-5; D call uncertain. The CDR3 covers 16 residues. Germline CDR1 MGHRA, CDR2 YSYEKL. The ends were cut back, 1 base at V and 0 bases at J, with 10 bases in the middle. CDR3 residues: CASSQGPNYSNQPQHF. CDR3 in DNA: TGCGCCAGCAGCCAAGGTCCCAATTATAGCAATCAGCCCCAGCATTTT.

This clonotype occurred many times. The chain is built from TRBV15 and TRBJ2-3; D call uncertain. The germline V gene encodes CDR1 LNHNV and CDR2 YYDKDF (reference sequence). V dropped 1 base and J dropped 2 bases, with 7 bases sitting between them. This CDR3 spans 14 amino acids. The CDR3 DNA reads as TGTGCCACCAGCAGAGCGGTGACCACAGATACGCAGTATTTT. Protein sequence: CATSRAVTTDTQYF.